The clone carrying this T cell receptor beta chain was counted a few times. Compared with germline, one end of the junction differs, possibly owing to a read error. Described time point: newly diagnosed GD, antithyroid drugs for less than 3 months. PBMC-derived RNA was used for the TCR library. It was by American Thyroid Association guidelines that Graves' disease was diagnosed. According to the study, TCR beta libraries were built with iRepertoire HTBI primers and CDR3-region Arm-PCR. TCRdb called the multiplex PCR reads again in MiXCR, with one record for every CDR3 protein. The table includes about 460,000 distinct CDR3 sequences, roughly 15% detected once. This sample was included in a study of regulatory T cells in long-lasting Graves disease. CDR3 length equals 12 residues. CDR1 ENHRY and CDR2 SYGVKD come from the germline V gene. These data were also filed under a second study, of T cells in Graves' hyperthyroidism and ophthalmopathy. That study adds: Newly diagnosed hyperthyroidism patients aged 18 to 65 years had disease lasting under 2 months. A 13 V-J signature model discriminated ophthalmopathy versus stable hyperthyroidism.

The receptor was isolated from a woman aged 45-59 years with Graves disease. The chain uses TRBV10-3 and TRBJ2-1; D unresolved. Sequenced material: peripheral blood mononuclear cells (PBMCs), taken at new diagnosis, from a patient treated with antithyroid drugs. The CDR3 DNA reads TGTGCCATCAGTGAGTCCTATAATGAGCAGTTCTTC. This codes for CAISESYNEQFF.